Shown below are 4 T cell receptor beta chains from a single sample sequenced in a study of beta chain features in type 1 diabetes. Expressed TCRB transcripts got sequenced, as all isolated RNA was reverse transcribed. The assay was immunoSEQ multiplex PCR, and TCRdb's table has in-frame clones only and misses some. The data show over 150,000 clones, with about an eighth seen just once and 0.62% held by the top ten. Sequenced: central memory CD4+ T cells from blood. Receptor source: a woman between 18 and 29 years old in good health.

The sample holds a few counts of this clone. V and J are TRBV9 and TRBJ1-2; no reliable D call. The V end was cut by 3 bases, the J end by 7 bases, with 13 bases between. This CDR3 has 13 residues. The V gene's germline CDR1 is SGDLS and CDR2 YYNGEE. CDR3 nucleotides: TGTGCCAGCAGCGCTGAGGGAGTGGCTGGCTACACCTTC. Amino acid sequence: CASSAEGVAGYTF.

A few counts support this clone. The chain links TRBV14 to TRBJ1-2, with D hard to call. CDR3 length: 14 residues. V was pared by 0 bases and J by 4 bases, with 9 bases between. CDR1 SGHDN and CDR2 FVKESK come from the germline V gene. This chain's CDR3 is CASSQDNSLYGYTF. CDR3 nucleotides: TGTGCCAGCAGCCAAGATAACAGTCTCTATGGCTACACCTTC.

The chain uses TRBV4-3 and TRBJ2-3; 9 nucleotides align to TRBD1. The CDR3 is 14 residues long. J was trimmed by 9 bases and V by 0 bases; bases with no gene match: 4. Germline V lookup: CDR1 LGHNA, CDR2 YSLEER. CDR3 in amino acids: CASSQDTGTGTQYF. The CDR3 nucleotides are TGCGCCAGCAGCCAAGACACAGGGACAGGGACGCAGTATTTT.

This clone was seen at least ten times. CDR3 in DNA: TGTGCCAGCAGTCGCACAGGGGGGGGACAAGAGACCCAGTACTTC. Amino acids: CASSRTGGGQETQYF. V is TRBV6-6 and J is TRBJ2-5; D is perhaps TRBD1 (8 bases). This CDR3 has 15 amino acids. Trimming pared 5 bases from V and 2 bases from J, leaving 15 bases between. Germline CDR1 and CDR2: MNHNY and SVGAGI (reference sequence).